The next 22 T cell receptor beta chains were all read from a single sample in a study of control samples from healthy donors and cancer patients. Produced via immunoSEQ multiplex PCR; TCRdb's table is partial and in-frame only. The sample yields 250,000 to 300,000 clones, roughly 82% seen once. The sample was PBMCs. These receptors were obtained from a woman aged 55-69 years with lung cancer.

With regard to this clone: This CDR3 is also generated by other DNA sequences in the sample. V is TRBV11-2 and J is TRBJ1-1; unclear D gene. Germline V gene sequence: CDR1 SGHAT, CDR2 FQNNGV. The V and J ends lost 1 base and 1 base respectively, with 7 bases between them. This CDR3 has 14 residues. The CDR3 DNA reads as TGTGCCAGCAGCTTAGTGGCCGGGAACACTGAAGCTTTCTTT. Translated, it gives CASSLVAGNTEAFF.

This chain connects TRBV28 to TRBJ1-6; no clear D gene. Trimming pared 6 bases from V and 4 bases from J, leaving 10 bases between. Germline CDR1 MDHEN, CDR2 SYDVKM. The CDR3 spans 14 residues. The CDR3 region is CASRQRNYNSPLHF. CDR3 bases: TGTGCCAGCAGACAGAGAAATTATAATTCACCCCTCCACTTT.

CDR3 protein: CASSLPGLAGSYEQYF. DNA for the CDR3: TGTGCCAGCAGTTTGCCCGGACTAGCGGGCTCCTACGAGCAGTACTTC. The chain uses TRBV28 and TRBJ2-7; 11 nucleotides agree with TRBD2. The junction had 4 bases not matched to a gene; V was cut back by 3 bases and J by 0 bases. Per germline, CDR1 MDHEN and CDR2 SYDVKM. The CDR3 runs to 16 residues.

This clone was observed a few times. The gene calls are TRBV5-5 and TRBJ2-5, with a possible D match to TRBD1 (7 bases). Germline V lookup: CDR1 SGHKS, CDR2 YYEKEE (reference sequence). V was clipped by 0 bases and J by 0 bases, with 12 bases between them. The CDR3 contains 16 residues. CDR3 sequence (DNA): TGTGCCAGCAGCTTGGTCAGGGGGGTTGACCAAGAGACCCAGTACTTC. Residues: CASSLVRGVDQETQYF.

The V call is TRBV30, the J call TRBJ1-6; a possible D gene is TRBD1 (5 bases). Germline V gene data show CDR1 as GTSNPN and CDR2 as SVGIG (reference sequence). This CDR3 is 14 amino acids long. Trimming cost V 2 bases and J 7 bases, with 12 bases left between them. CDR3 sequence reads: CAWSRGLGNSPLHF. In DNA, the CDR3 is TGTGCCTGGAGTCGGGGCTTGGGGAATTCACCCCTCCACTTT.

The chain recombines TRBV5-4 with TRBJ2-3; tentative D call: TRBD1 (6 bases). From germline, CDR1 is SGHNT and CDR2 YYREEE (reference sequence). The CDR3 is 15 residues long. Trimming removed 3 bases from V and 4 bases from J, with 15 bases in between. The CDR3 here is CASSSQGPLSDTQYF. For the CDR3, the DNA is TGTGCCAGCAGCTCCCAGGGGCCACTTTCAGATACGCAGTATTTT. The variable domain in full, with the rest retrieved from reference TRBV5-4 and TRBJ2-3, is ETGVTQSPTHLIKTRGQQVTLRCSSQSGHNTVSWYQQALGQGPQFIFQYYREEENGRGNFPPRFSGLQFPNYSSELNVNALELDDSALYLCASSSQGPLSDTQYFGPGTRLTVL.

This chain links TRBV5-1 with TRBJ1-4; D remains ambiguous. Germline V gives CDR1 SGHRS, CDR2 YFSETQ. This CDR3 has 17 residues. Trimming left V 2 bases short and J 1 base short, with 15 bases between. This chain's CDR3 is CASSLRFGGRTNEKLFF. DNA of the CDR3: TGCGCCAGCAGCTTAAGGTTTGGAGGGCGAACTAATGAAAAACTGTTTTTT. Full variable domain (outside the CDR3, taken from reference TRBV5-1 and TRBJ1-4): KAGVTQTPRYLIKTRGQQVTLSCSPISGHRSVSWYQQTPGQGLQFLFEYFSETQRNKGNFPGRFSGRQFSNSRSEMNVSTLELGDSALYLCASSLRFGGRTNEKLFFGSGTQLSVL.

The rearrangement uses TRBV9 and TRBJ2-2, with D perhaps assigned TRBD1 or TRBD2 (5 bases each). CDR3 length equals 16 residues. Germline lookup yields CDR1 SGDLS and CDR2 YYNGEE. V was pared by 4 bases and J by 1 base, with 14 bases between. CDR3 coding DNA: TGTGCCAGCAGCAGATCCTCTGGGGGGAACACCGGGGAGCTGTTTTTT. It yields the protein CASSRSSGGNTGELFF.

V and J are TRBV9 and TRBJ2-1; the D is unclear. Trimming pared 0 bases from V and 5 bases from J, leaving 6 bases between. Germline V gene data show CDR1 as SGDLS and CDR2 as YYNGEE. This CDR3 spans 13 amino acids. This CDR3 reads CASSVGSNNEQFF. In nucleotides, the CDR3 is TGTGCCAGCAGCGTAGGGAGCAACAATGAGCAGTTCTTC.

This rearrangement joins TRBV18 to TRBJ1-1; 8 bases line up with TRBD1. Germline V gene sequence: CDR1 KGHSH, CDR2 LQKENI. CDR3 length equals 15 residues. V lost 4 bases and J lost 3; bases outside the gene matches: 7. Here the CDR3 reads CASSQGQGMDTEAFF. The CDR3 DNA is TGTGCCAGCTCACAAGGACAGGGTATGGACACTGAAGCTTTCTTT.

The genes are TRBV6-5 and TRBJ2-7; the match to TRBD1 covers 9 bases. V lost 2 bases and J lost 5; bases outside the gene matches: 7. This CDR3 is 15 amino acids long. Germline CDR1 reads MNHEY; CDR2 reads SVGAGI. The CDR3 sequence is CASSYGGTGSHEQYF. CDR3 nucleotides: TGTGCCAGCAGTTACGGTGGGACAGGGTCCCACGAGCAGTACTTC.

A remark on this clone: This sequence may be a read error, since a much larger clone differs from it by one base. The CDR3 bases are TGTGCCAGCAGCTCGGACAGGTCTGGAAACACCATATATTTT. Residues: CASSSDRSGNTIYF. The chain couples TRBV28 to TRBJ1-3; 7 nucleotides match TRBD1. Germline CDR1 and CDR2: MDHEN and SYDVKM. This CDR3 contains 14 residues. V trimming: 6 bases; J trimming: 1 base; junction bases outside the gene matches: 3. Looking up the rest from reference TRBV28 and TRBJ1-3 gives the full variable domain: DVKVTQSSRYLVKRTGEKVFLECVQDMDHENMFWYRQDPGLGLRLIYFSYDVKMKEKGDIPEGYSVSREKKERFSLILESASTNQTSMYLCASSSDRSGNTIYFGEGSWLTVV.

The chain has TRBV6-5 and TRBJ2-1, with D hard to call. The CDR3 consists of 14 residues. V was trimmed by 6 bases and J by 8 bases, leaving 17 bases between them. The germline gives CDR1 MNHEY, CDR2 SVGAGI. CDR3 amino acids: CASSRRARGDEQFF. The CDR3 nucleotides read TGTGCCAGCAGCCGAAGGGCTAGAGGAGATGAGCAGTTCTTC.

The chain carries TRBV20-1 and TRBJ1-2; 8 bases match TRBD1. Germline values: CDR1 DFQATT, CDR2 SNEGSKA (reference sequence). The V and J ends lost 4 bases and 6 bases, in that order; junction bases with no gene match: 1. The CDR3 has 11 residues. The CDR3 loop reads CSAMTGDGYTF. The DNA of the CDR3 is TGCAGTGCTATGACAGGGGATGGCTACACCTTC.

The chain's CDR3 is CASSDQGWSGELFF. The CDR3 bases are TGCGCCAGCAGTGATCAGGGGTGGTCCGGGGAGCTGTTTTTT. The V gene is TRBV10-1, the J gene TRBJ2-2; a weak D match, TRBD1 (6 bases). CDR3 length: 14 amino acids. V shed 3 bases and J shed 6 bases, with 11 bases lying between them. Germline V CDR1 and CDR2: WNHNN, SYGVQD (reference sequence).

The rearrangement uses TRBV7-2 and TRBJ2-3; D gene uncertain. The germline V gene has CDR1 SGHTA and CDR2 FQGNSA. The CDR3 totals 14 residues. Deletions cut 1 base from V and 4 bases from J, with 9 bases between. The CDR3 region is CASSLGGLADTQYF. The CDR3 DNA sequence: TGTGCCAGCAGCTTAGGTGGGTTGGCAGATACGCAGTATTTT. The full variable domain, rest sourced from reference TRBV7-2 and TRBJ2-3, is GAGVSQSPSNKVTEKGKDVELRCDPISGHTALYWYRQSLGQGLEFLIYFQGNSAPDKSGLPSDRFSAERTGGSVSTLTIQRTQQEDSAVYLCASSLGGLADTQYFGPGTRLTVL.

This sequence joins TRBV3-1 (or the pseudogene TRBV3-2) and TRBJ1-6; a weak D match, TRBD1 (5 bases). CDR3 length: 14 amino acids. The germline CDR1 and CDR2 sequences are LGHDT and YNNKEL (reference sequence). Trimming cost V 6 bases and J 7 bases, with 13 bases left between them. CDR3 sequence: CASRPGTENSPLHF. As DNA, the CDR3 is TGTGCCAGCAGGCCCGGGACCGAAAATTCACCCCTCCACTTT.

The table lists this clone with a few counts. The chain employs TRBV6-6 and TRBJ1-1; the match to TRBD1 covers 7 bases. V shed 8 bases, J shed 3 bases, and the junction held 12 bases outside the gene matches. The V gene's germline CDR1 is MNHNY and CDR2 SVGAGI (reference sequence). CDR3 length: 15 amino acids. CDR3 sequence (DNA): TGTGCCAGCGGATCAGGAGGGGGCGGGGACACTGAAGCTTTCTTT. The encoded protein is CASGSGGGGDTEAFF.

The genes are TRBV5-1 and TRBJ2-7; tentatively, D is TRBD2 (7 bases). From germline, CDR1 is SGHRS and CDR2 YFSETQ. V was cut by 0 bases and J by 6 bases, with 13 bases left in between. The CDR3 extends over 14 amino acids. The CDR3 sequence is CASSLDAGAREQYF. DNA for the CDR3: TGCGCCAGCAGCTTGGACGCGGGGGCACGCGAGCAGTACTTC.

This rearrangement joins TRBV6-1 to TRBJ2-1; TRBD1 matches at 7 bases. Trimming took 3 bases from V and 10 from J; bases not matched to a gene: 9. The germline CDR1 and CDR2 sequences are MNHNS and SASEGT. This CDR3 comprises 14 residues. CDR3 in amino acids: CASSDKGGAEEQFF. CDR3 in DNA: TGTGCCAGCAGTGATAAAGGGGGCGCGGAGGAGCAGTTCTTC.

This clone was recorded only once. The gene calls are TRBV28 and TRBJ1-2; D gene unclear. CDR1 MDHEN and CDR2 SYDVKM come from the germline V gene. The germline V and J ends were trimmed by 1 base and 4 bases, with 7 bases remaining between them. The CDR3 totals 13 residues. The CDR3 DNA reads TGTGCCAGCAGTTTATCAAGACGCTATGGCTACACCTTC. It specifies CASSLSRRYGYTF.

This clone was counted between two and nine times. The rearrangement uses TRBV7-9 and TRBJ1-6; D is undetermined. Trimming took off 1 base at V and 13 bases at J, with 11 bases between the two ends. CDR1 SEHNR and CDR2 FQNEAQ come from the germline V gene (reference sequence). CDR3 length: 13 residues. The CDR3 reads CASSLDGMTPLHF. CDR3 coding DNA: TGTGCCAGCAGCTTAGACGGTATGACTCCCCTCCACTTT.